These 20 T cell receptor beta chains were all obtained from the same sample, sequenced in a study of blood T cells in healthy people across ages. It was with a sample-barcoded 5' primer and a J-beta primer mix that a second PCR of roughly 7 to 12 cycles was run. From the 5' RACE reads, TCRdb called clonotypes with MiXCR, one entry per CDR3 protein. The sample holds approximately 700,000 distinct CDR3 sequences; less than 40% are singletons and the top ten take 15%. Source material: blood. These receptor sequences come from a woman of 80 years or more in good health.

The J gene is TRBJ2-3, the V gene TRBV7-2; D may be TRBD1 (6 bases). V was pared by 0 bases and J by 1 base, with 14 bases between. The length of the CDR3 is 17 residues. CDR1 is SGHTA, CDR2 FQGNSA, per germline. CDR3 sequence (DNA): TGTGCCAGCAGCTTAGCAATACAGGGAAGGGGCACAGATACGCAGTATTTT. It translates to CASSLAIQGRGTDTQYF.

CDR3 in DNA: TGTGCCAGCAGTTCCCACGCGGGTCGCACTGAAGCTTTCTTT. This encodes CASSSHAGRTEAFF. The gene calls are TRBV2 and TRBJ1-1; no definite D call. Germline V gene sequence: CDR1 SNHLY, CDR2 FYNNEI. The CDR3 length is 14 residues. The ends were cut back, 5 bases at V and 4 bases at J, with 14 bases in the middle.

This clonotype was seen repeatedly, ten times or more. The gene calls are TRBV5-4 and TRBJ2-2; 8 bases align to TRBD2. The CDR3 contains 16 residues. Losses at the gene ends were 4 bases for V and 6 bases for J; bases not matched to a gene: 11. The germline V gene encodes CDR1 SGHNT and CDR2 YYREEE (reference sequence). Written as DNA, the CDR3 is TGTGCCAGCAGCATACCAAAGAGCGGGGGATCCGGGGAGCTGTTTTTT. As protein: CASSIPKSGGSGELFF.

This clonotype turned up a few times. The V and J genes are TRBV14 and TRBJ2-3, with 11 positions matching TRBD2. Germline V lookup: CDR1 SGHDN, CDR2 FVKESK. This CDR3 spans 18 amino acids. Unmatched junction bases numbered 10, after V lost 5 bases and J lost 0 bases. The CDR3 loop is CASSTRLAGTTSTDTQYF. The CDR3 DNA is TGTGCCAGCAGCACACGACTAGCGGGGACCACTAGCACAGATACGCAGTATTTT.

V and J are TRBV7-3 and TRBJ2-3; 11 bases fit TRBD2. Germline V gene data show CDR1 as SGHTA and CDR2 as FQGTGA. This CDR3 spans 16 amino acids. V lost 5 bases and J lost 2; bases outside the gene matches: 6. The CDR3 reads CASSRTSGRDTDTQYF. As DNA, the CDR3 is TGTGCCAGCAGCAGAACTAGCGGGAGAGACACAGATACGCAGTATTTT.

This clonotype was counted between two and nine times. A read error may be the cause here, since a much bigger clone is one base away. The J gene is TRBJ2-1, the V gene TRBV7-3; tentatively, D is TRBD1 (6 bases). Germline lookup yields CDR1 SGHTA and CDR2 FQGTGA. V was cut by 4 bases and J by 7 bases, with 14 bases left in between. This CDR3 has 14 amino acids. The CDR3 protein is CASSCPGQGNEQFF. The DNA of the CDR3 is TGTGCCAGCAGCTGCCCGGGCCAGGGGAATGAGCAGTTCTTC.

This clonotype occurred many times. The V call is TRBV7-3, the J call TRBJ2-1, with 8 bases identical to TRBD2. This CDR3 region has 13 residues. After removal of 5 bases from V and 7 bases from J, the junction contained 4 bases not matched to a gene. Germline loops: CDR1 SGHTA, CDR2 FQGTGA. The CDR3 DNA is TGTGCCAGCAGCCCGAGCGGGGGAAATGAGCAGTTCTTC. It yields the protein CASSPSGGNEQFF.

In its sample, this clonotype was seen many times. The rearrangement joins TRBV20-1 to TRBJ1-1; D not resolved. CDR3 size: 11 residues. Trimming stripped 5 bases from V and 0 bases from J, with 4 bases between. Germline CDR1 and CDR2: DFQATT and SNEGSKA (reference sequence). The CDR3 here is CSAELNTEAFF. As DNA, the CDR3 is TGCAGTGCTGAATTGAACACTGAAGCTTTCTTT.

In DNA, the CDR3 is TGTGCCAGCTCACCTACCCTTTTGACCGGGGAGCTGTTTTTT. The encoded protein is CASSPTLLTGELFF. This chain uses TRBV18 with TRBJ2-2; no definite D call. V lost 3 bases, J lost 5 bases, and 10 bases lay in between. Germline CDR1 KGHSH, CDR2 LQKENI. The length of the CDR3 is 14 residues.

This clonotype was observed a few times. This may stem from a read error, because a much larger clone lies one nucleotide away. The J gene is TRBJ1-2, the V gene TRBV28, with 8 bases aligning to TRBD1. This CDR3 has 14 amino acids. Germline V lookup: CDR1 MDHEN, CDR2 SYDVKM. V was clipped by 6 bases and J by 6 bases; unmatched bases: 9. The CDR3 region is CASSVPGTGHGYTF. CDR3 sequence (DNA): TGTGCCAGCAGCGTCCCGGGGACAGGCCATGGCTACACCTTC.

This clonotype was observed at least ten times. The V and J genes are TRBV7-8 and TRBJ2-1; D is possibly TRBD1 or TRBD2 (5 bases each). The V gene lost 5 bases and the J gene lost 0 bases, with 14 bases spanning the gap. Germline values: CDR1 SGHVS, CDR2 FQNEAQ. The CDR3 length is 16 residues. The CDR3 reads CASSPGMGVSYNEQFF. CDR3 coding DNA: TGTGCCAGCAGCCCAGGGATGGGGGTCTCCTACAATGAGCAGTTCTTC.

This clonotype was seen repeatedly, ten times or more. The rearrangement uses TRBV5-5 and TRBJ2-7; D call uncertain. The CDR3 has 14 amino acids. Germline V gives CDR1 SGHKS, CDR2 YYEKEE (reference sequence). Trimming removed 1 base at V and 0 bases at J, with 8 bases between. The CDR3 nucleotides read TGTGCCAGCAGCTTGAACCAGCCCTCCTACGAGCAGTACTTC. Protein: CASSLNQPSYEQYF.

The chain is built from TRBV19 and TRBJ2-4; 9 bases are shared with TRBD2. The CDR3 contains 15 residues. J lost 1 base, V lost 4 bases, and 2 bases had no gene match. Germline lookup yields CDR1 LNHDA and CDR2 SQIVND (reference sequence). CDR3 nucleotides: TGTGCCAGTAGTAAGCTAGCGGGGGCCAAAAACATTCAGTACTTC. Protein sequence: CASSKLAGAKNIQYF.

This clonotype was found many times. The chain is built from TRBV20-1 and TRBJ2-1; 9 nucleotides line up with TRBD1. The CDR3 covers 16 residues. After removal of 1 base from V and 9 bases from J, the junction contained 13 bases not matched to a gene. CDR1 is DFQATT, CDR2 SNEGSKA, per germline (reference sequence). The CDR3 DNA sequence: TGCAGTGCTAGAGCGGGGACAGGGTTTGTGGGTAGTGAGCAGTTCTTC. As protein: CSARAGTGFVGSEQFF.

V gene TRBV28 combines with J gene TRBJ1-2; 7 bases match TRBD1. Germline assignment: CDR1 MDHEN and CDR2 SYDVKM. With V trimmed by 5 bases and J by 4 bases, 13 bases remained unmatched. The CDR3 sequence is 16 residues long. The CDR3 region is CASSPIDGQVVYGYTF. The CDR3 nucleotides are TGTGCCAGCAGTCCCATAGATGGACAGGTCGTCTATGGCTACACCTTC.

About this clonotype: A clone one base away is much larger, so this may be a read error. The V gene is TRBV11-2, the J gene TRBJ2-3; D remains unclear. From germline, CDR1 is SGHAT and CDR2 FQNNGV. The CDR3 length is 14 residues. This CDR3 reads CVSSWARSTDTQYF. In DNA form, the CDR3 reads TGTGTCAGCAGCTGGGCCCGGAGCACAGATACGCAGTATTTT.

This clonotype was seen only once. V is TRBV20-1 and J is TRBJ1-4, with unresolved D. In germline, CDR1 is DFQATT, CDR2 SNEGSKA (reference sequence). Between the trimmed V and J ends, which lost 3 bases and 4 bases, there was a span of 9 bases. This CDR3 contains 13 residues. This CDR3 is CSASAGINEKLFF. The CDR3, as DNA: TGCAGTGCTAGTGCGGGGATTAATGAAAAACTGTTTTTT.

This clonotype was counted a single time. The V and J genes are TRBV29-1 and TRBJ2-7; D assignment may be TRBD1 or TRBD2 (6 bases each). Trimming left V 8 bases short and J 10 bases short, with 21 bases between. The CDR3 length is 12 residues. Germline V lookup: CDR1 SQVTM, CDR2 ANQGSEA. The CDR3 spells CSCGGRGEAQYF. The CDR3 coding sequence is TGCAGCTGTGGGGGGCGGGGAGAGGCCCAGTACTTC.

This clonotype was seen only a few times. The chain combines TRBV7-2 with TRBJ1-1; D gene unclear. Germline values: CDR1 SGHTA, CDR2 FQGNSA. The CDR3 length is 15 residues. The germline V and J ends were trimmed by 5 bases and 2 bases, with 15 bases remaining between them. Here the CDR3 reads CASSPFERGNTEAFF. For the CDR3, the DNA is TGTGCCAGCAGCCCATTCGAGCGCGGTAACACTGAAGCTTTCTTT.

The rearrangement links TRBV2 to TRBJ2-2; 7 bases align to TRBD1. The germline gives CDR1 SNHLY, CDR2 FYNNEI. Germline trimming cut 7 bases from V and 6 bases from J; bases unmatched to any gene: 8. The CDR3 is made up of 14 amino acids. The CDR3 DNA reads as TGTGCCAGCAACCGGGACAGAGTATCCGGGGAGCTGTTTTTT. It translates to CASNRDRVSGELFF.